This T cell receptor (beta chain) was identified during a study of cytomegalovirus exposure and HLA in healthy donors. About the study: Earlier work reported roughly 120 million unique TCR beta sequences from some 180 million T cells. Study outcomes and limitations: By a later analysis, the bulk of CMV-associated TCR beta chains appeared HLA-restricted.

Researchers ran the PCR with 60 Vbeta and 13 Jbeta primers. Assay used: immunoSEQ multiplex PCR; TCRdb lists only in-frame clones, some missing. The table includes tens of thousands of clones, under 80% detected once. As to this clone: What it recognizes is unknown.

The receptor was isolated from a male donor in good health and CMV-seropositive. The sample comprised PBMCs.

DNA of the CDR3: TGCGCCAGCAGCCAAACGGGACAGGGGGCGAAGCAGCCCCAGCATTTT. It codes for CASSQTGQGAKQPQHF. The V call is TRBV4-3, the J call TRBJ1-5; 12 positions match TRBD1. The CDR3 runs to 16 residues. In germline, CDR1 is LGHNA, CDR2 YSLEER. The trim removed 2 bases at V and 7 bases at J, leaving 6 bases unmatched.